A selection of T cell receptor beta chains follows, all from one sample in a study of shared clonotypes between healthy human individuals. The protocol was immunoSEQ multiplex PCR, while the TCRdb copy is restricted to in-frame clones and leaves out a portion. The sample has some 2,000,000 clones; around 95% are singletons. Sample: naive CD4+ T cells sorted from blood. The receptors were sampled from a young man in good health. The CDR3 runs from the conserved cysteine through the conserved F or W. D genes are given only for firm matches.

TRBJ2-1,NA,TRBV30,CAWSLSGGDNEQFF,TGTGCCTGGAGTCTATCCGGGGGAGACAATGAGCAGTTCTTC
TRBJ2-7,NA,TRBV10-2,CASSGSYEQYF,TGCGCCAGCAGTGGGTCGTACGAGCAGTACTTC
TRBJ2-1,TRBD1,TRBV27,CASSPYRDRGYNEQFF,TGTGCCAGCAGTCCATACCGGGACAGGGGTTACAATGAGCAGTTCTTC
TRBJ1-1,TRBD1,TRBV7-2,CASSLRGRAEAFF,TGTGCCAGCAGCTTAAGGGGGCGGGCTGAAGCTTTCTTT
TRBJ1-2,NA,TRBV30,CAWSRPSSYGYTF,TGTGCCTGGAGTAGGCCATCATCCTATGGCTACACCTTC
TRBJ2-3,NA,TRBV6-5,CASRTSSTDTQYF,TGTGCCAGCCGGACAAGTAGCACAGATACGCAGTATTTT
TRBJ2-2,NA,TRBV27,CASSRNTGELFF,TGTGCCAGCAGTAGGAACACCGGGGAGCTGTTTTTT
TRBJ2-2,NA,TRBV5-1,CASSPLRGGTGELFF,TGCGCCAGCAGCCCGTTACGGGGCGGCACCGGGGAGCTGTTTTTT
TRBJ1-5,NA,TRBV18,CASSPDGNQPQHF,TGTGCCAGCTCACCCGACGGGAATCAGCCCCAGCATTTT
TRBJ2-7,NA,TRBV10-3,CAISESRSEAYEQYF,TGTGCCATCAGTGAGTCGAGATCGGAGGCCTACGAGCAGTACTTC
TRBJ1-2,NA,TRBV18,CASSPRGGDYGYTF,TGTGCCAGCTCACCACGGGGGGGTGACTATGGCTACACCTTC
TRBJ2-7,NA,TRBV4-1,CASSRLAGTPYEQYF,TGCGCCAGCAGCCGATTGGCCGGGACCCCCTACGAGCAGTACTTC
TRBJ2-1,TRBD1,TRBV6-1,CASRAGTGGSNEQFF,TGTGCCAGCAGAGCCGGGACAGGGGGCAGCAATGAGCAGTTCTTC
TRBJ1-1,NA,TRBV6-5,CASSSNEGRAFF,TGTGCCAGCAGCTCCAATGAAGGACGGGCTTTCTTT
TRBJ2-7,NA,TRBV18,CASSPAGSAYEQYF,TGTGCCAGCTCACCAGCGGGGTCCGCCTACGAGCAGTACTTC
TRBJ1-1,TRBD1,TRBV27,CASRRTGVGTTEAFF,TGTGCCAGCAGAAGAACAGGGGTGGGCACCACTGAAGCTTTCTTT
TRBJ1-3,NA,TRBV5-1,CASSLASRAPSVGNTIYF,TGCGCCAGCAGCTTGGCCTCTCGGGCCCCATCCGTCGGAAACACCATATATTTT
TRBJ1-5,TRBD1,TRBV30,CAWSPPLGTGTGWGYSNQPQHF,TGTGCCTGGAGCCCCCCACTTGGGACCGGGACAGGTTGGGGATATAGCAATCAGCCCCAGCATTTT